This T cell receptor beta chain was recorded in a study of human T cells and chemical hapten exposure. Sample time point: patch test 1, 2 weeks after DPC sensitization. Treatment given: therapeutic diphenylcyclopropenone sensitization with weekly scalp DPC. Each CDR3 protein is one row after TCRdb ran MiXCR on the RACE reads. The data hold around 120,000 distinct CDR3 sequences, with about 11% observed a single time. V gave up 1 base and J gave up 4 bases, with 10 bases separating them. The CDR3 covers 14 residues. Germline CDR1 reads SGHVS; CDR2 reads FNYEAQ. The sequence was collected from a middle-aged woman with alopecia areata. Some clones in this sample may be carry-over from other donors' samples. This specimen consisted of whole blood, obtained in connection with sensitization to the hapten diphenylcyclopropenone (DPC). V gene TRBV7-6 combines with J gene TRBJ1-1, with D perhaps matching TRBD1 (6 bases). CDR3 in amino acids: CASSLGRGGTEAFF. As DNA, the CDR3 is TGTGCCAGCAGCTTAGGGAGGGGGGGCACTGAAGCTTTCTTT.